This TCR beta chain originates from a study of T cells in women clearing cervical HPV infection. The study, taken as a whole, reports: Repertoire richness, not evenness, was significantly elevated in CIN3+ cases versus controls. Controls had more TRBV6-7 (around 0.15%) than cases (about 0.11%).

A remark on this clone: The antigen remains unidentified. Coverage ceases 3 residues before the CDR3 finishes, and the germline J gene fills in the end.

Sequencing used immunoSEQ multiplex PCR; TCRdb keeps in-frame clones, though not all of them. The listing records 20,000 to 25,000 clones. The CDR3 runs 16 residues. The V gene's germline CDR1 is KGHSH and CDR2 LQKENI. The receptor was isolated from a woman between 18 and 75 years old with a cervical HPV16 infection that either progressed to CIN3+ or cleared (not recorded which). This chain uses TRBV18 with TRBJ1-2; D not resolved. The sequenced sample was blood buffy coat. CDR3 loop: CASSPVKTSGLNDYTF. The CDR3 DNA, read in part, is TGTGCCAGCTCACCGGTAAAGACTAGCGGCCTCAATGAC.